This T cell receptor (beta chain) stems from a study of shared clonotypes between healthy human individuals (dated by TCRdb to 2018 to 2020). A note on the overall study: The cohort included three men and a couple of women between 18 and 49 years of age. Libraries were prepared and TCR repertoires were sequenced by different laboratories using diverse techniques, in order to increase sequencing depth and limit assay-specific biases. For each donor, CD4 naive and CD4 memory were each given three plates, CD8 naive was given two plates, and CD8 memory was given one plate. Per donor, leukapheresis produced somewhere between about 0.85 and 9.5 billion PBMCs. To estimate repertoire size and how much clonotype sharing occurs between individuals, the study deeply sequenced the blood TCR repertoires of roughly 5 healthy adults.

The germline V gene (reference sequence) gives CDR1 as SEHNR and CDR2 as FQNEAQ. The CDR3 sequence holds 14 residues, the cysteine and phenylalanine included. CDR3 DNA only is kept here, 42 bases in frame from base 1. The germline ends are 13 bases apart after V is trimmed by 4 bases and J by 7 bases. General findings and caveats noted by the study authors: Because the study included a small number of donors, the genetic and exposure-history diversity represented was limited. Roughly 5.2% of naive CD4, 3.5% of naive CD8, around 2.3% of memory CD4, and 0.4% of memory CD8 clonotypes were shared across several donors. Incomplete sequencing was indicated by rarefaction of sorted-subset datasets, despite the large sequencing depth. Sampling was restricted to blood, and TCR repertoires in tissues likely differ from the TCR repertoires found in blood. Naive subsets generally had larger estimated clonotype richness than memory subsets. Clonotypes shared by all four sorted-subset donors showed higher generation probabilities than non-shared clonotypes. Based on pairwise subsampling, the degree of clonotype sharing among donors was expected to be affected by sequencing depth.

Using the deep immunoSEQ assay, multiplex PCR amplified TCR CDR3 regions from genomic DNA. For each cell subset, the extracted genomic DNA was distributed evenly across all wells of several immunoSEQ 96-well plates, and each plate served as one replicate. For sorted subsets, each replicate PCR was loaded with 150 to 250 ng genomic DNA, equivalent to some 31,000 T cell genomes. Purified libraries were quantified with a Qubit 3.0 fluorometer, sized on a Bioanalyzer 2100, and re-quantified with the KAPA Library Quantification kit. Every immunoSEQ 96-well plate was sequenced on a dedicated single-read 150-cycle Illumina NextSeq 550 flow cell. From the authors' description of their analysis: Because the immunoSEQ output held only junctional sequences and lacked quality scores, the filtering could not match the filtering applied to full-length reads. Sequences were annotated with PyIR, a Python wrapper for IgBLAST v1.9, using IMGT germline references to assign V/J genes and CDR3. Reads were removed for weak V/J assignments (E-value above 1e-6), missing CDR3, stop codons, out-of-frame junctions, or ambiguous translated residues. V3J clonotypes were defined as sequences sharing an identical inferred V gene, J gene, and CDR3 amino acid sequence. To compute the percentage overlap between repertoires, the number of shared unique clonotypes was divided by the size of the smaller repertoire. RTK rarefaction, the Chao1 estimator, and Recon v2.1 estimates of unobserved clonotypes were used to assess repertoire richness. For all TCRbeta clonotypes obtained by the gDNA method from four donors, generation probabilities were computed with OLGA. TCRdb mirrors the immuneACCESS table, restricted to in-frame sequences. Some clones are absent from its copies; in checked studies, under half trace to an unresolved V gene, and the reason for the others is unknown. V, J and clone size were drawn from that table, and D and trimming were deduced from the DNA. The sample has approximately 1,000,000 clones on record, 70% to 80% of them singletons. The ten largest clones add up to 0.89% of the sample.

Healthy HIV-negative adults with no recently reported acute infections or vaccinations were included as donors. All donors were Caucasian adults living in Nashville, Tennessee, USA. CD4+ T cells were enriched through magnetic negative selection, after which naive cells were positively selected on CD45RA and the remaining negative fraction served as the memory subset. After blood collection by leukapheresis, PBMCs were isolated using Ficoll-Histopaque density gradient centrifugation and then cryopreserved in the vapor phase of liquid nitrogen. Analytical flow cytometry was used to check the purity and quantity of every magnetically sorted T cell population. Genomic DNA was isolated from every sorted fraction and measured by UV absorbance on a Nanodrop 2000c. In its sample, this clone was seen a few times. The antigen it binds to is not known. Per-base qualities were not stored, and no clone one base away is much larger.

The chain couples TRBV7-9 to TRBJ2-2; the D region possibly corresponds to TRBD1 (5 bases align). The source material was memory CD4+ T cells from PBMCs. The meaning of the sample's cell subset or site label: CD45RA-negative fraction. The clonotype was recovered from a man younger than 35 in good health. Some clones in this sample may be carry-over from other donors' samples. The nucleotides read TGTGCCAGCAGCTCTAAGGGGTTCAACGGGGAGCTGTTTTTT. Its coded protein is CASSSKGFNGELFF.